The rows below give T cell receptor beta chains drawn from one sample of a study of cytomegalovirus exposure and HLA in healthy donors. Method: immunoSEQ multiplex PCR; TCRdb's copy keeps in-frame clones and lacks some. Among approximately 120,000 clones listed, roughly a tenth were seen once. What was sequenced was PBMCs. The receptors here all came from a woman in her late teens or twenties in good health and CMV-seropositive. Each CDR3 is given without its conserved first and last residue. The D gene is left open where the match is weak.

v_gene	d_gene	j_gene	CDR3aa
TRBV13	TRBD1	-	ASSLDGTGSYEQY
TRBV4-1	-	TRBJ2-1	ASSQVGPGIPPHEQF
TRBV6-5	TRBD1	TRBJ1-2	ASTDRGGGYT
TRBV28	TRBD2	TRBJ2-2	ASSLAGRDTGELF
TRBV7-3	-	TRBJ2-7	ASSLSGGASVSYEQY
TRBV6-1	TRBD1	TRBJ1-2	ASSGQSRTGGYGYT
TRBV5-1	TRBD1	TRBJ2-7	ASSLGGRGSYEQY
TRBV5-6	TRBD2	TRBJ2-7	ASSLVFGGTSGKSYEQY
TRBV15	TRBD1	TRBJ2-4	ATSNRLSDGTGFTKNIQY
TRBV5-6	-	TRBJ1-1	ASSSRTEAF
TRBV11-3	-	TRBJ2-1	ASSFGGVEGNEQF
TRBV5-1	-	TRBJ2-3	ASSLVRPRTDTQY
TRBV7-9	-	TRBJ2-7	ASSRGFSYEQY
TRBV5-1	TRBD1	TRBJ1-1	ASSLGTGLGNTEAF
TRBV20-1	-	TRBJ1-1	SADGLSEAF
TRBV27	-	TRBJ1-5	ASSLDRISPQH
TRBV7-9	TRBD2	TRBJ2-1	ASTPRRREKQALEQF
TRBV2	-	TRBJ2-3	ASSEGLPTDTQY
TRBV7-9	-	TRBJ2-7	ASSLGDSYEQY
TRBV19	-	TRBJ2-6	ASSAQVTYYSGANVLT
TRBV27	TRBD2	TRBJ2-1	ASSTPGTSGSFGYNEQF
TRBV2	-	TRBJ1-1	ASSDRPGGGEAF
TRBV7-9	-	TRBJ2-7	ASVRSGTQYEQY
TRBV5-1	-	TRBJ2-3	ASTIGGLADTQY
TRBV19	TRBD1	TRBJ1-5	ASTTVGTVF
TRBV7-7	TRBD1	TRBJ2-7	ASSHGTGPYYEQY
TRBV30	-	TRBJ2-1	AWMKQTQF
TRBV14	TRBD1	TRBJ2-2	ASSQETGVSGELF
TRBV5-1	-	TRBJ2-5	ASSLAGWPSKTQY
TRBV29-1	TRBD1	TRBJ2-6	SVGTGVGNVLT
TRBV28	-	TRBJ1-2	ASSLGVGKGSGYT
TRBV7-9	-	TRBJ2-5	ASTPGETQY
TRBV11-2	TRBD2	TRBJ2-7	ASSLGTSGSYEQY
TRBV9	-	TRBJ2-2	ASSAYNPGELF
TRBV6-5	-	TRBJ1-1	ASRRDPGGVTEAF
TRBV27	-	TRBJ2-1	ASSLDRLRSEQF
TRBV28	-	TRBJ1-1	ASSLRGFGTEAF
TRBV28	TRBD1	TRBJ2-5	ASRSTGGETQY
TRBV30	-	TRBJ1-5	AWSVSGNGQPQH
TRBV2	-	-	ASSDGAAYEQY